This T cell receptor (beta chain) was profiled in a study of T cell responses to AZD1222 COVID-19 vaccine. Study outcomes and limitations: Only after the peak T cell response were repertoires sampled. There were vaccine-associated CD4 TCRs across spike, dominant at 160-218 and 743-854.

TCRdb's copy holds only in-frame clones and misses some; the assay was immunoSEQ multiplex PCR. This table holds about 140,000 clones, roughly 89% found once. In the case of this clone: Its antigen is unknown.

This sequence was found in an adult in good health. Source: peripheral blood, taken on day 0 of AZD1222 vaccination.

CDR3 sequence: CASSLVGSGGYTDTQYF. CDR3 nucleotides: TGTGCCAGCAGCTTAGTCGGTAGCGGGGGGTACACAGATACGCAGTATTTT. The chain employs TRBV11-2 and TRBJ2-3, with TRBD2 matching 10 bases. The V gene end was trimmed by 1 base and the J gene end by 2 bases; junction bases not matched to a gene: 6. CDR3 length equals 17 residues. The germline gives CDR1 SGHAT, CDR2 FQNNGV.